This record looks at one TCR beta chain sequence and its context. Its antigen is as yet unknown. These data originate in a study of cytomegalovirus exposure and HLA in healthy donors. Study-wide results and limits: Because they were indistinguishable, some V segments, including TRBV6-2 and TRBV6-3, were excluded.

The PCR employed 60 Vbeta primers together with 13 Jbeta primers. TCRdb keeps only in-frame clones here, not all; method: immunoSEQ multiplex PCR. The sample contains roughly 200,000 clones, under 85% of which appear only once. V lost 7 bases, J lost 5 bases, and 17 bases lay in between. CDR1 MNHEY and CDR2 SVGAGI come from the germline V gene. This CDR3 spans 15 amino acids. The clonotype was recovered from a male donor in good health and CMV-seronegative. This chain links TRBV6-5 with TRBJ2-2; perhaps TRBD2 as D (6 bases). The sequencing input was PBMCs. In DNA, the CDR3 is TGTGCCAGCAAACCCCCAGGGAGGCGGACCGGGGAGCTGTTTTTT. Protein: CASKPPGRRTGELFF.